The clone carrying this T cell receptor beta chain was seen more than once but under ten times. Its antigen is not known. Unstimulated regulatory T cells (CD4+CD25+CD127-), CD4+CD25- non-regulatory cells, CD4 and CD8 cells were FACS-sorted from thawed PBMCs. Trimming shortened V by 3 bases and J by 0 bases, and 11 bases separated the two germline ends. Germline V gene sequence: CDR1 LNHDA, CDR2 SQIVND (reference sequence). This CDR3 contains 15 residues. The source of the sample is a study of Tregs in tolerant kidney transplant recipients. Findings and limits, study-wide: Expanding Tregs on activated donor B cells appeared to best identify donor-specific TCRbeta clones.

Some clones are missing from TCRdb's copy, which holds only in-frame ones; the method was immunoSEQ multiplex PCR. The table has tens of thousands of clones, about 90% seen once. Material for sequencing was Tregs from blood. This receptor was identified in a human donor in good health. This sequence joins TRBV19 and TRBJ1-2; D remains unclear. CDR3 sequence: CASSIIIGTNYGYTF. In nucleotides, the CDR3 is TGTGCCAGTAGTATTATCATCGGCACTAACTATGGCTACACCTTC.